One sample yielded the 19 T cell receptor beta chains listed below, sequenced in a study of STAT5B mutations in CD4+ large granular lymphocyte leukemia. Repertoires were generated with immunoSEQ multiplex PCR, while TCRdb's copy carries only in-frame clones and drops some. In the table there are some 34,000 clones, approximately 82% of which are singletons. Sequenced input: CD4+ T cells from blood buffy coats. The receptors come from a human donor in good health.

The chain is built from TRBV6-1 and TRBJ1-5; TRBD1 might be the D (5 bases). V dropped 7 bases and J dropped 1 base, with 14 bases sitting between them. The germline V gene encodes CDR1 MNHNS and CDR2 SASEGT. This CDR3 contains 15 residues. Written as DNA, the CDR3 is TGTGCCAGCACAGGGAACAGGCTAAGCAATCAGCCCCAGCATTTT. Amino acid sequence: CASTGNRLSNQPQHF.

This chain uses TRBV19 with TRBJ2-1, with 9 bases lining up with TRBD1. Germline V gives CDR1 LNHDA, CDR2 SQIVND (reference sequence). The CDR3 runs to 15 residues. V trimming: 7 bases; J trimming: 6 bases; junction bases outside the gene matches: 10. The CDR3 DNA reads TGTGCCAGTAACCTACAGGGGGCCGTTGGCAATGAGCAGTTCTTC. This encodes CASNLQGAVGNEQFF.

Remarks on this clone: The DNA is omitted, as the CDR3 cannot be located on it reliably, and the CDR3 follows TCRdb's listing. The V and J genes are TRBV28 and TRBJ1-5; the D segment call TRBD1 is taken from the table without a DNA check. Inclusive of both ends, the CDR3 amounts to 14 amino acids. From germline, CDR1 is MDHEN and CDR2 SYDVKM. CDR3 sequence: CASSSGQGTQPQHF.

CDR3 sequence (DNA): TGTGCCAGCAGCTCCGGGACTAGCGGGAGGGCCGTATCCTACGAGCAGTACTTC. Protein product: CASSSGTSGRAVSYEQYF. This chain uses TRBV5-4 with TRBJ2-7, with 16 bases lining up with TRBD2. This CDR3 region has 18 residues. Germline values: CDR1 SGHNT, CDR2 YYREEE (reference sequence). The V gene end was trimmed by 3 bases and the J gene end by 1 base; junction bases not matched to a gene: 7.

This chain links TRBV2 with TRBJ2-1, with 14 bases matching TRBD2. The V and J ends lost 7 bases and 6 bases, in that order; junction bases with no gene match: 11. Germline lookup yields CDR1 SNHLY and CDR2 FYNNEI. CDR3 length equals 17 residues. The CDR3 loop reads CASKVGTTSGRGNEQFF. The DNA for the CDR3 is TGTGCCAGCAAGGTGGGGACGACTAGCGGGAGGGGCAATGAGCAGTTCTTC.

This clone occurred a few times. The CDR3 reads CASSPPSWTNEQFF. The DNA of the CDR3 is TGTGCCAGCTCACCACCATCCTGGACTAATGAGCAGTTCTTC. The chain has TRBV18 and TRBJ2-1, with D possibly being TRBD2 (5 bases). This CDR3 comprises 14 residues. V was pared by 0 bases and J by 7 bases, with 10 bases between. Per the germline V gene, CDR1 is KGHSH and CDR2 is LQKENI. Using reference TRBV18 and TRBJ2-1 for the parts outside the CDR3, the full variable domain is NAGVMQNPRHLVRRRGQEARLRCSPMKGHSHVYWYRQLPEEGLKFMVYLQKENIIDESGMPKERFSAEFPKEGPSILRIQQVVRGDSAAYFCASSPPSWTNEQFFGPGTRLTVL.

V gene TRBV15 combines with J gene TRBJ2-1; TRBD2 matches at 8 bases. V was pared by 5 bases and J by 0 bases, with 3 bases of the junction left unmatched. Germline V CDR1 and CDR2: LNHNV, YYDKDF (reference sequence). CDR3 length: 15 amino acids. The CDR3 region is CATSFSGASYNEQFF. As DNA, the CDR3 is TGTGCCACCAGCTTTAGCGGGGCCTCCTACAATGAGCAGTTCTTC.

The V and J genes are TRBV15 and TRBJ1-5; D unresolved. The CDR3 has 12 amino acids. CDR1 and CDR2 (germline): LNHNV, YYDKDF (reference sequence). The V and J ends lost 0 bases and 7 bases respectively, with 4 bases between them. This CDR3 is CATSRDLQPQHF. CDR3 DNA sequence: TGTGCCACCAGCAGAGATCTGCAGCCCCAGCATTTT.

In DNA, the CDR3 is TGCGCCAGCAGCCAGGGGACTAGCGGGAGGAACTACAATGAGCAGTTCTTC. Translating it yields CASSQGTSGRNYNEQFF. The V and J genes are TRBV5-1 and TRBJ2-1; 15 bases agree with TRBD2. CDR1 is SGHRS and CDR2 is YFSETQ in the germline V gene. Losses at the gene ends were 4 bases for V and 3 bases for J; bases not matched to a gene: 5. The CDR3 is made up of 17 amino acids.

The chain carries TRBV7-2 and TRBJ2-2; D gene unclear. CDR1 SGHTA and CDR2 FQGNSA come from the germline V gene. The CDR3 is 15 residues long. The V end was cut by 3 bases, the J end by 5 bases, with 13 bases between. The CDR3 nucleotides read TGTGCCAGCAGCTTGAACCGGCTAGGGACCGGGGAGCTGTTTTTT. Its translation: CASSLNRLGTGELFF.

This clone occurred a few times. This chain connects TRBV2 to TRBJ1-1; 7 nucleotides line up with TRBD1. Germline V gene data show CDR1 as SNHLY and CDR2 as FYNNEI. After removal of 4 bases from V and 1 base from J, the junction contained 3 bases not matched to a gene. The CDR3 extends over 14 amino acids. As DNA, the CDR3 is TGTGCCAGCAGTGCCGGGGACAGGAACACTGAAGCTTTCTTT. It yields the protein CASSAGDRNTEAFF.

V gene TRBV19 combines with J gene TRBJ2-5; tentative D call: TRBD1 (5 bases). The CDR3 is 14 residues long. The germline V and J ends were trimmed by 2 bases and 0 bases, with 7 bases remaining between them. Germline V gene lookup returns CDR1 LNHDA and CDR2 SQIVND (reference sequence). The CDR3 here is CASSIRGHQETQYF. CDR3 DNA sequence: TGTGCCAGTAGTATAAGGGGTCACCAAGAGACCCAGTACTTC.

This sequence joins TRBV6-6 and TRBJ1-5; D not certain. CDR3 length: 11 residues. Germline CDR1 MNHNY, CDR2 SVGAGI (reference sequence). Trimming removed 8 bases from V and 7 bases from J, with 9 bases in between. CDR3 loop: CASSYRQPQHF. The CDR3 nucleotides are TGTGCCAGCTCTTACAGACAGCCCCAGCATTTT.

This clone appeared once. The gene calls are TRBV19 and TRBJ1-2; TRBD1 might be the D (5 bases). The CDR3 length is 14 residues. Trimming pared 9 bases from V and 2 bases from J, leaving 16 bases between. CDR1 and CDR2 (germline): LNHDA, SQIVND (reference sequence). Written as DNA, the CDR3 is TGTGCCAGCAGGGTCGACAGAGAGAACTATGGCTACACCTTC. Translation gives CASRVDRENYGYTF.

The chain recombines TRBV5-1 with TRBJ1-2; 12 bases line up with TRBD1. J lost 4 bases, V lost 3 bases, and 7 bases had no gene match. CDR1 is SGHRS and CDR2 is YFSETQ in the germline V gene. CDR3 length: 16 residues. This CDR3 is CASSSGTGGDGYGYTF. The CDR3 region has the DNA TGCGCCAGCAGCTCCGGGACAGGGGGCGATGGCTATGGCTACACCTTC.

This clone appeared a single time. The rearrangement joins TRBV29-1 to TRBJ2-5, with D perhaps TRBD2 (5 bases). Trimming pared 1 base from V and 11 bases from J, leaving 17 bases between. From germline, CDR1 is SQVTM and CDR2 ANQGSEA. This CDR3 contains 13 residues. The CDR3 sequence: CSVEVRNFGEQYF. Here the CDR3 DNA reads TGCAGCGTTGAAGTTAGAAACTTTGGGGAGCAGTACTTC. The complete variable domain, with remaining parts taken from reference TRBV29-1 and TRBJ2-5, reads SAVISQKPSRDICQRGTSLTIQCQVDSQVTMMFWYRQQPGQSLTLIATANQGSEATYESGFVIDKFPISRPNLTFSTLTVSNMSPEDSSIYLCSVEVRNFGEQYFGPGTRLLVL.

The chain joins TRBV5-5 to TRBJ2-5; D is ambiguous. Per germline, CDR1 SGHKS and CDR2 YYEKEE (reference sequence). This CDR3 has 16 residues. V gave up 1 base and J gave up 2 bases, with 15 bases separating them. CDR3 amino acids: CASSLRLDRGQETQYF. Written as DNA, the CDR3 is TGTGCCAGCAGCTTGCGCTTGGACCGAGGACAAGAGACCCAGTACTTC.

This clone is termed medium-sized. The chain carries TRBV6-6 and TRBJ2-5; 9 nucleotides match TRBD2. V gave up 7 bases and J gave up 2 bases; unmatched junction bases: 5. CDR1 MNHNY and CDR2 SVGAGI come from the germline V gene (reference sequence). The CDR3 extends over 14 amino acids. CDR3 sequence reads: CASKPLAGQETQYF. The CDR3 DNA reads TGTGCCAGCAAACCTCTAGCGGGGCAAGAGACCCAGTACTTC.

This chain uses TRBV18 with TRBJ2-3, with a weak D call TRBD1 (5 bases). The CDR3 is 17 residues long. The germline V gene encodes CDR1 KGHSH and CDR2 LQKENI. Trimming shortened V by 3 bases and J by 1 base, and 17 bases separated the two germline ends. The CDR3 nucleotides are TGTGCCAGCTCACCGCTGCAGGGAACGTCACGCACAGATACGCAGTATTTT. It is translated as CASSPLQGTSRTDTQYF.